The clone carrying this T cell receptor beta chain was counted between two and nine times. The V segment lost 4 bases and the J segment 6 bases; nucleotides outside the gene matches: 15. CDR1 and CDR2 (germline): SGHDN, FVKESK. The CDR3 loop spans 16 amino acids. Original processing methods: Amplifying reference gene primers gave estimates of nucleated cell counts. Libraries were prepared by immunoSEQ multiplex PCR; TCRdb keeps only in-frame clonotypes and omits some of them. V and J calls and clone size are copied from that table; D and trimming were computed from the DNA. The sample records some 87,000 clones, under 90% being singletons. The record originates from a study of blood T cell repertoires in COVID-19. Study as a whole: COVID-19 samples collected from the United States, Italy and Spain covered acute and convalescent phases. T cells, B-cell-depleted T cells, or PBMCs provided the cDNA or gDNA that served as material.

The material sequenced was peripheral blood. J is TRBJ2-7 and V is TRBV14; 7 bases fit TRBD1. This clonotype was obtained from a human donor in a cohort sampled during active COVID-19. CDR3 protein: CASSLYTTGLSREQYF. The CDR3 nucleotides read TGTGCCAGCAGCCTTTACACGACAGGGCTCTCCCGCGAGCAGTACTTC.